This TCR beta chain was retrieved from a study of PD-L1 blockade in urothelial cancer (dated by TCRdb to about 2017). Broadly, across the study: All patients started therapy in the mid-2010s and received atezolizumab 1,200 mg intravenously every 3 weeks. The study, an exploratory multi-omic analysis, examined somatic, immune and clinical correlates of response to PD-L1 blockade with atezolizumab in urothelial cancer. Patients had an ECOG performance status of 0 or 1 and had received between 0 and 3 prior chemotherapy regimens. Progression-free survival longer than 6 months counted as durable clinical benefit, and TCR features were additionally tested against both progression-free and overall survival. Eight to ten patients achieved durable clinical benefit and approximately 20 did not. Some 29 patients had pretreatment blood TCR-seq, some 25 had at least one posttreatment blood collection, and some 25 had tumor TCR-seq. Blood samples gave median yields of around 150,000 T cells and 65,000 to 85,000 unique TCRs, along with a median clonality of around 0.08. In the same patients who had TCR sequencing, pretreatment tumors also underwent whole exome sequencing and RNA sequencing. Blood samples were analyzed 3 weeks after the start of treatment (second dose) and 6 weeks after the start of treatment. About 90% of the roughly 29 patients were identified as males with urothelial cancer of bladder origin, and a prior smoking history was reported by 18 of 29 patients. TCR sequencing covered pretreatment tumor samples and matched, serially collected peripheral blood taken before and after atezolizumab treatment. Study-level results and caveats: Improved progression-free and overall survival was associated with having pretreatment peripheral blood TCR clonality below the median. At 3 weeks after the start of treatment, tumor-associated TCR clones in peripheral blood had expanded more in patients with durable benefit (n ≈ 24, p = 0.022). Because the sample size was small (n ≈ 29) and many exploratory analyses were performed, the results are intended to be hypothesis-generating.

Synthetic TCR analog templates were spiked into each PCR so that absolute template abundance could be estimated from read counts. TCRbeta CDR3 regions were amplified from genomic DNA with bias-controlled V and J gene primers using the immunoSEQ assay. Sequencing of rearranged TCRbeta segments was done at approximately 20X coverage. The original pipeline was this. Clustering was used to correct sequencing errors, and CDR3s were annotated against IMGT to assign V, D and J genes. Only productive TCRbeta rearrangements were used in downstream analyses, excluding out-of-frame or stop-codon sequences. To compute clonality, Shannon entropy was normalized by the log of the number of unique productive sequences and then subtracted from one. Clones differing between time points or between blood and tumor were identified using Fisher's exact test with Benjamini-Hochberg correction, with an adjusted p below 0.01 applied as the threshold. In TCRdb, the immuneACCESS table is reduced to in-frame sequences with V and J assigned. These tables do not hold every clone; where another copy was compared, an unresolved V gene accounts for under half, and the others remain unexplained. The DNA gave D and trimming, while V, J and clone size come from that table. This sample holds approximately 48,000 clones; more than 65% were observed only once. The top ten constitute more than 9% of the sample.

Regarding this clone: No cognate antigen has been identified for it. No qualities accompany the bases; no much larger clone lies one base away.

V is pared back by 7 bases and J by 2 bases, with 13 bases lying between the germline termini. Taken from cysteine to phenylalanine, the CDR3 has 14 residues. This entry keeps only the CDR3 DNA: 42 bases, framed from base 1. CDR1 and CDR2 were assigned from the germline V gene as SGHTS and YDEGEE. The time point label for this specimen denotes: pretreatment peripheral blood. A cohort of about 30 patients with locally advanced or metastatic urothelial carcinoma, treated at Memorial Sloan Kettering on a trial protocol, was included. Peripheral blood mononuclear cells were collected from each patient pretreatment and during treatment, giving between 1 and 8 total time points per patient. The Qiagen DNeasy Blood extraction kit was used to purify genomic DNA from total PBMCs and from tumor samples. PBMCs were collected pretreatment and during treatment and were isolated and stored as previously described.

The rearrangement combines TRBV5-8 with TRBJ1-5, with a tentative D gene TRBD1 over 6 matching bases. This receptor was taken from an older man with urothelial cancer. This sample comprised PBMCs, obtained around atezolizumab (anti-PD-L1) treatment. CDR3 region: CASEGPGGNQPQHF. DNA sequence: TGTGCCAGCGAAGGCCCAGGGGGCAATCAGCCCCAGCATTTT.